These 18 T cell receptor beta chains originate from one sample sequenced in a study of T cell responses to AZD1222 COVID-19 vaccine. The table came from immunoSEQ multiplex PCR; TCRdb's copy has only in-frame clones and leaves some out. The sample comprises around 60,000 clones, about 90% of which are singletons, and around 5.2% rests with the top ten. The material was peripheral blood, obtained on day 0 of AZD1222 vaccination. Source of these receptors: an adult in good health.

This clone was recorded a few times. The V gene is TRBV5-4, the J gene TRBJ1-6, with unresolved D. V was clipped by 2 bases and J by 6 bases, with 9 bases between them. CDR1 is SGHNT and CDR2 is YYREEE in the germline V gene (reference sequence). The CDR3 runs 14 residues. This CDR3 reads CASSFFGINSPLHF. DNA of the CDR3: TGTGCCAGCAGCTTCTTCGGCATTAATTCACCCCTCCACTTT.

This chain connects TRBV10-3 to TRBJ1-2, with D possibly being TRBD1 (6 bases). The V and J ends lost 0 bases and 4 bases respectively, with 9 bases between them. In germline, CDR1 is ENHRY, CDR2 SYGVKD. The CDR3 loop spans 14 amino acids. The CDR3: CAISESGGGYGYTF. CDR3 nucleotides: TGTGCCATCAGTGAGTCGGGGGGCGGCTATGGCTACACCTTC.

This clone appeared a single time. This sequence joins TRBV6-5 and TRBJ1-6; D unclear. With 2 bases removed from V and 9 bases from J, the gap between germline ends came to 8 bases. The germline gives CDR1 MNHEY, CDR2 SVGAGI. The CDR3 contains 13 residues. CDR3 nucleotides: TGTGCCAGCAGTTACAGGACTTCTTCACCCCTCCACTTT. As protein: CASSYRTSSPLHF.

The chain joins TRBV10-3 to TRBJ2-2; TRBD1 aligns across 8 bases. This CDR3 spans 15 amino acids. V trimming: 4 bases; J trimming: 4 bases; junction bases outside the gene matches: 5. The germline V gene has CDR1 ENHRY and CDR2 SYGVKD. The CDR3 spells CAISAGQGITGELFF. CDR3 bases: TGTGCCATCAGTGCAGGACAGGGAATCACCGGGGAGCTGTTTTTT.

The rearrangement joins TRBV30 to TRBJ2-1; possibly TRBD1 for D (7 bases). The V end lost 3 bases, the J end lost 14 bases, and 20 bases lay between the germline ends. Germline V gives CDR1 GTSNPN, CDR2 SVGIG (reference sequence). The CDR3 is 13 amino acids. The CDR3 sequence is CAWRATGTGEKFF. CDR3 DNA: TGTGCCTGGAGGGCGACAGGGACGGGAGAGAAGTTCTTC.

This clone has only one observation. The V call is TRBV5-6, the J call TRBJ1-1; no clear D gene. The CDR3 sequence is 15 residues long. Germline CDR1 SGHDT, CDR2 YYEEEE. The ends were cut back, 0 bases at V and 0 bases at J, with 9 bases in the middle. In DNA, the CDR3 is TGTGCCAGCAGCTTGGTCGCGGGAATGAACACTGAAGCTTTCTTT. It encodes CASSLVAGMNTEAFF.

The rearrangement joins TRBV6-5 to TRBJ1-3; D is unresolved. Trimming removed 0 bases at V and 9 bases at J, with 9 bases between. Germline CDR1 and CDR2: MNHEY and SVGAGI. CDR3 length equals 13 residues. The CDR3 coding sequence is TGTGCCAGCAGTTACTCCGGGTATGGCACCATATATTTT. Amino acids: CASSYSGYGTIYF.

V is TRBV19 and J is TRBJ1-5; D is ambiguous. The CDR3 has 15 residues. Trimming removed 3 bases at V and 0 bases at J, with 9 bases between. Germline CDR1 LNHDA, CDR2 SQIVND (reference sequence). The chain's CDR3 is CASSIRVYSNQPQHF. The DNA for the CDR3 is TGTGCCAGTAGTATCCGGGTATATAGCAATCAGCCCCAGCATTTT.

The V gene is TRBV27, the J gene TRBJ1-6, with 8 nucleotides matching TRBD1. CDR1 and CDR2 (germline): MNHEY, SMNVEV (reference sequence). The CDR3 totals 14 residues. Unmatched junction bases numbered 6, after V lost 6 bases and J lost 8 bases. This CDR3 reads CASSLTGGDSPLHF. The CDR3 DNA is TGTGCCAGCAGCCTCACAGGGGGGGATTCACCCCTCCACTTT.

The chain uses TRBV5-4 and TRBJ2-7, with TRBD2 matching 7 bases. V was pared by 1 base and J by 2 bases, with 6 bases of the junction left unmatched. The CDR3 contains 15 residues. CDR1 is SGHNT and CDR2 is YYREEE in the germline V gene (reference sequence). The CDR3 DNA sequence: TGTGCCAGCAGCTTGAGCGGGACGGCGACCTACGAGCAGTACTTC. It translates to CASSLSGTATYEQYF. Full variable domain (rest looked up from reference TRBV5-4 and TRBJ2-7): ETGVTQSPTHLIKTRGQQVTLRCSSQSGHNTVSWYQQALGQGPQFIFQYYREEENGRGNFPPRFSGLQFPNYSSELNVNALELDDSALYLCASSLSGTATYEQYFGPGTRLTVT.

This chain uses TRBV7-3 with TRBJ2-3; 7 bases line up with TRBD1. CDR3 size: 14 residues. CDR1 is SGHTA, CDR2 FQGTGA, per germline. V was clipped by 5 bases and J by 2 bases; unmatched bases: 4. The CDR3 DNA sequence: TGTGCCAGCAGCACAGGGACAGCCACAGATACGCAGTATTTT. It codes for CASSTGTATDTQYF.

This chain links TRBV25-1 with TRBJ1-4; D is undetermined. The CDR3 loop spans 14 amino acids. V gave up 8 bases and J gave up 5 bases, with 15 bases separating them. Germline CDR1 reads MGHDK; CDR2 reads SYGVNS. CDR3 nucleotides: TGTGCCAGCTCGCGTCTTGATACAAATGAAAAACTGTTTTTT. Translation gives CASSRLDTNEKLFF.

V usage is TRBV27 and J usage is TRBJ1-4; D call uncertain. Per germline, CDR1 MNHEY and CDR2 SMNVEV (reference sequence). This CDR3 contains 14 residues. Trimming removed 5 bases from V and 8 bases from J, with 15 bases in between. In DNA form, the CDR3 reads TGTGCCAGCAGTCGCACGCCTGCCCAAGAAAAACTGTTTTTT. Encoded protein: CASSRTPAQEKLFF.

The chain couples TRBV29-1 to TRBJ2-2, with D perhaps matching TRBD1 (5 bases). Germline V gives CDR1 SQVTM, CDR2 ANQGSEA. Deletions cut 1 base from V and 5 bases from J, with 14 bases between. This CDR3 contains 15 residues. This CDR3 is CSVEVQGPRTGELFF. CDR3 DNA sequence: TGCAGCGTTGAAGTCCAGGGCCCGCGGACCGGGGAGCTGTTTTTT.

CDR3 protein: CASSPYRDRNQPQHF. The CDR3 DNA reads TGTGCCAGCAGCCCCTATCGGGACAGAAATCAGCCCCAGCATTTT. The chain carries TRBV6-2 or TRBV6-3 and TRBJ1-5; 7 bases map to TRBD1. The CDR3 consists of 15 residues. CDR1 and CDR2 (germline): MNHEY, SVGEGT. The J segment lost 4 bases and the V segment lost 6 bases, leaving 9 bases of the junction unmatched.

The rearrangement uses TRBV19 and TRBJ1-1; 8 positions match TRBD1. V trimming: 7 bases; J trimming: 4 bases; junction bases outside the gene matches: 8. The CDR3 has 14 residues. Per the germline V gene, CDR1 is LNHDA and CDR2 is SQIVND (reference sequence). This CDR3 is CASTPGQGGTEAFF. In nucleotides, the CDR3 is TGTGCCAGTACCCCCGGACAGGGCGGCACTGAAGCTTTCTTT.

The gene calls are TRBV5-1 and TRBJ2-2, with TRBD1 matching 8 bases. CDR3 length equals 15 residues. The V and J ends lost 0 bases and 7 bases, in that order; junction bases with no gene match: 5. Germline V CDR1 and CDR2: SGHRS, YFSETQ. The CDR3 region has the DNA TGCGCCAGCAGCTTGGTTCAGGGGGCCGGCGGGGAGCTGTTTTTT. Residues: CASSLVQGAGGELFF. Full variable domain (remainder filled in from reference TRBV5-1 and TRBJ2-2): KAGVTQTPRYLIKTRGQQVTLSCSPISGHRSVSWYQQTPGQGLQFLFEYFSETQRNKGNFPGRFSGRQFSNSRSEMNVSTLELGDSALYLCASSLVQGAGGELFFGEGSRLTVL.

The chain uses TRBV5-1 and TRBJ2-5; possibly TRBD1 for D (6 bases). The germline gives CDR1 SGHRS, CDR2 YFSETQ. The CDR3 has 16 amino acids. V dropped 0 bases and J dropped 7 bases, with 19 bases sitting between them. This CDR3 is CASSLGGGPEFGTQYF. In DNA form, the CDR3 reads TGCGCCAGCAGCTTGGGAGGGGGACCAGAGTTTGGGACCCAGTACTTC.